The 30 T cell receptor beta chains presented below share a single source sample, sequenced in a study of T cells in Graves' hyperthyroidism and ophthalmopathy. From RNA transcripts, TCR beta CDR3 regions were amplified. HTBI primers were employed in a first-round RT-PCR of the TCR CDR3. TCRdb re-analysed the multiplex PCR reads in MiXCR, keeping a single row per CDR3 protein. The table has about 370,000 distinct CDR3 sequences, 13% to 15% seen once. Sequences were obtained from blood. The receptor source for this set is an older woman with Graves' ophthalmopathy.

This clonotype was seen at least ten times. The chain joins TRBV4-1 to TRBJ2-7; TRBD2 aligns across 14 bases. V shed 4 bases and J 7 bases; nucleotides not matched to a gene: 6. The germline V gene encodes CDR1 MGHRA and CDR2 YSYEKL. CDR3 size: 15 residues. The CDR3 reads CASSLPGLAGVEQYF. CDR3 DNA: TGCGCCAGCAGCCTCCCGGGACTAGCGGGAGTTGAGCAGTACTTC.

This clonotype was seen repeatedly, ten times or more. V usage is TRBV20-1 and J usage is TRBJ2-1, with 8 bases lining up with TRBD1. Germline V gene sequence: CDR1 DFQATT, CDR2 SNEGSKA (reference sequence). The J segment lost 10 bases and the V segment lost 6 bases, leaving 8 bases of the junction unmatched. The CDR3 has 12 amino acids. The CDR3 DNA sequence: TGCAGTGCCCAGGGGGCTGCGTTGGAGCAGTTCTTC. Residues: CSAQGAALEQFF.

This clonotype was seen repeatedly, ten times or more. This sequence joins TRBV27 and TRBJ2-1, with 13 bases identical to TRBD2. CDR3 length equals 17 residues. The germline CDR1 and CDR2 sequences are MNHEY and SMNVEV (reference sequence). The V segment lost 2 bases and the J segment 7 bases; nucleotides outside the gene matches: 8. CDR3 DNA sequence: TGTGCCAGCAGTTTAACCTGGACTAGCGGGAGTCGAAATGAGCAGTTCTTC. Protein: CASSLTWTSGSRNEQFF.

This clonotype was counted ten times or more. The chain carries TRBV2 and TRBJ2-4; D is possibly TRBD2 (7 bases). V gave up 6 bases and J gave up 0 bases, with 27 bases separating them. This CDR3 comprises 20 residues. Germline-derived CDR1 and CDR2 are SNHLY and FYNNEI. This CDR3 reads CASRERGGLPRFLAKNIQYF. CDR3 in DNA: TGTGCCAGCAGAGAGAGGGGGGGACTTCCACGTTTTTTAGCCAAAAACATTCAGTACTTC.

In its sample, this clonotype was seen many times. The chain uses TRBV20-1 and TRBJ2-3; 8 nucleotides line up with TRBD2. V gave up 0 bases and J gave up 3 bases; unmatched junction bases: 11. Germline V gene lookup returns CDR1 DFQATT and CDR2 SNEGSKA (reference sequence). CDR3 length equals 17 residues. The CDR3 DNA sequence: TGCAGTGCTAGAGATCCCCTGACGGGCGGGAGGACAGATACGCAGTATTTT. Translating gives CSARDPLTGGRTDTQYF.

J is TRBJ2-1 and V is TRBV27, with 7 bases identical to TRBD2. The V segment lost 6 bases and the J segment 4 bases; nucleotides outside the gene matches: 12. Germline CDR1 MNHEY, CDR2 SMNVEV (reference sequence). The CDR3 is made up of 16 amino acids. CDR3 region: CASSLSLLAPYNEQFF. The CDR3 DNA reads as TGTGCCAGCAGCTTGTCCTTACTAGCGCCTTACAATGAGCAGTTCTTC.

This clonotype showed up many times. The chain couples TRBV2 to TRBJ2-1, with D possibly matching TRBD2 (7 bases). Germline CDR1 SNHLY, CDR2 FYNNEI. This CDR3 has 14 residues. Trimming stripped 3 bases from V and 6 bases from J, with 12 bases between. This chain's CDR3 is CASSDRGGGNEQFF. The CDR3, as DNA: TGTGCCAGCAGTGACAGGGGAGGGGGCAATGAGCAGTTCTTC.

The chain joins TRBV5-1 to TRBJ2-1; TRBD1 or TRBD2 may be the D gene (6 bases each). Trimming removed 0 bases at V and 6 bases at J, with 13 bases between. Germline V CDR1 and CDR2: SGHRS, YFSETQ. The CDR3 runs to 15 residues. CDR3 in DNA: TGCGCCAGCAGCTTGGTTGTAGGGGGGCCCAATGAGCAGTTCTTC. This translates into CASSLVVGGPNEQFF.

This chain uses TRBV19 with TRBJ1-2; 8 nucleotides match TRBD1. The germline V gene has CDR1 LNHDA and CDR2 SQIVND (reference sequence). CDR3 length: 13 amino acids. Trimming took 6 bases from V and 3 from J; bases not matched to a gene: 3. CDR3 protein: CASRQDRDYGYTF. The CDR3 nucleotides are TGTGCCAGTAGGCAGGACAGGGACTATGGCTACACCTTC.

This clonotype was counted at least ten times. The V gene is TRBV7-9, the J gene TRBJ2-1; D not resolved. This CDR3 has 12 amino acids. In germline, CDR1 is SEHNR, CDR2 FQNEAQ (reference sequence). V was shortened by 8 bases and J by 0 bases, with 5 bases between the two germline ends. The CDR3 region has the DNA TGTGCCAGCCAGAGCTCCTACAATGAGCAGTTCTTC. Its translation: CASQSSYNEQFF.

This clonotype occurred many times. The chain uses TRBV29-1 and TRBJ2-3; D gene unclear. The V gene's germline CDR1 is SQVTM and CDR2 ANQGSEA. This CDR3 comprises 12 residues. The ends were cut back, 4 bases at V and 6 bases at J, with 11 bases in the middle. The CDR3 region is CSVAGARDTQYF. Written as DNA, the CDR3 is TGCAGCGTTGCCGGAGCACGGGATACGCAGTATTTT.

The V gene is TRBV7-8, the J gene TRBJ1-5; D not resolved. CDR1 is SGHVS, CDR2 FQNEAQ, per germline. CDR3 length: 15 amino acids. With 2 bases removed from V and 6 bases from J, the gap between germline ends came to 14 bases. The DNA of the CDR3 is TGTGCCAGCAGCTTAAGGAGGGTTGGACTTCAGCCCCAGCATTTT. It is translated as CASSLRRVGLQPQHF.

This clonotype was picked up many times. The V and J genes are TRBV12-3 or TRBV12-4 and TRBJ2-3, with D tentatively TRBD1 or TRBD2 (7 bases each). Deletions cut 6 bases from V and 2 bases from J, with 18 bases between. The CDR3 spans 16 residues. As DNA, the CDR3 is TGTGCCAGCAGCACTACTAGCGAGGGGGCCACAGATACGCAGTATTTT. It codes for CASSTTSEGATDTQYF.

This rearrangement joins TRBV6-1 to TRBJ2-7, with D possibly matching TRBD1 (6 bases). The length of the CDR3 is 11 residues. Trimming took 8 bases from V and 3 from J, leaving 8 bases between them. Per the germline V gene, CDR1 is MNHNS and CDR2 is SASEGT. The DNA for the CDR3 is TGTGCCAGCCGACAGGTCTACGAGCAGTACTTC. Its translation: CASRQVYEQYF.

This clonotype was found many times. The rearrangement links TRBV2 to TRBJ2-5; D is ambiguous. The CDR3 runs 13 residues. Trimming left V 7 bases short and J 5 bases short, with 14 bases between. CDR1 is SNHLY and CDR2 is FYNNEI in the germline V gene. The CDR3 reads CASMAPPVETQYF. CDR3 sequence (DNA): TGTGCCAGCATGGCCCCTCCCGTTGAGACCCAGTACTTC.

This clonotype has at least ten counts. The genes are TRBV5-8 and TRBJ1-1; D may be TRBD1 (6 bases). Trimming stripped 3 bases from V and 5 bases from J, with 17 bases between. Per germline, CDR1 SGHTS and CDR2 YDEGEE. This CDR3 is 15 amino acids long. This CDR3 reads CASSSGTPRETEAFF. The CDR3, as DNA: TGTGCCAGCAGCTCCGGGACACCAAGGGAGACTGAAGCTTTCTTT.

This clonotype was detected a few times. This may come from a read error, since a much larger clone is one base off. The V and J genes are TRBV7-2 and TRBJ2-5, with D unresolved. There are 14 residues in the CDR3. Germline values: CDR1 SGHTA, CDR2 FQGNSA. Between the trimmed V and J ends, which lost 5 bases and 7 bases, there was a span of 17 bases. As DNA, the CDR3 is TGTGCCAGCAGCCCTGGCGGCCCGCCAGGGACCCAGTACTTC. This encodes CASSPGGPPGTQYF.

The J gene is TRBJ2-5, the V gene TRBV20-1, with 8 bases fitting TRBD2. CDR3 length: 16 amino acids. Germline values: CDR1 DFQATT, CDR2 SNEGSKA (reference sequence). V lost 2 bases to trimming and J lost 5 bases; unmatched junction nucleotides: 13. The CDR3 loop is CSARIPGQRGKETQYF. DNA of the CDR3: TGCAGTGCTAGAATTCCGGGCCAGCGGGGGAAGGAGACCCAGTACTTC.

The chain uses TRBV2 and TRBJ2-7, with 12 bases matching TRBD1. CDR1 SNHLY and CDR2 FYNNEI come from the germline V gene. The ends lost 8 bases at V and 10 bases at J; junction bases unmatched: 18. The CDR3 runs 16 residues. CDR3 sequence (DNA): TGTGCCAGCCTGTTCCCGGGACAGGGGGCTTCCTACGGACAGTACTTC. Its translation: CASLFPGQGASYGQYF. Full variable domain (rest looked up from reference TRBV2 and TRBJ2-7): EPEVTQTPSHQVTQMGQEVILRCVPISNHLYFYWYRQILGQKVEFLVSFYNNEISEKSEIFDDQFSVERPDGSNFTLKIRSTKLEDSAMYFCASLFPGQGASYGQYFGPGTRLTVT.

This clonotype was counted at least ten times. The chain carries TRBV28 and TRBJ1-1; no clear D. The CDR3 sequence is 14 residues long. The germline gives CDR1 MDHEN, CDR2 SYDVKM. The ends were cut back, 2 bases at V and 4 bases at J, with 11 bases in the middle. CDR3 amino acids: CASSLEGGRTEAFF. CDR3 bases: TGTGCCAGCAGTTTAGAGGGCGGGCGCACTGAAGCTTTCTTT.

This clonotype was counted ten times or more. This chain connects TRBV20-1 to TRBJ2-1, with TRBD2 matching over 10 bases. This CDR3 has 14 amino acids. V was clipped by 5 bases and J by 4 bases; unmatched bases: 5. Per germline, CDR1 DFQATT and CDR2 SNEGSKA (reference sequence). This CDR3 is CSAELSGGYNEQFF. CDR3 nucleotide sequence: TGCAGTGCTGAACTTAGCGGGGGGTACAATGAGCAGTTCTTC.

This clonotype has at least ten counts. The gene calls are TRBV20-1 and TRBJ2-7, with D possibly matching TRBD2 (7 bases). The germline gives CDR1 DFQATT, CDR2 SNEGSKA (reference sequence). Trimming took 6 bases from V and 0 from J, leaving 9 bases between them. This CDR3 has 12 residues. The CDR3 bases are TGCAGTGCAGGGGGGGACTCCTACGAGCAGTACTTC. This translates into CSAGGDSYEQYF.

In its sample, this clonotype was seen many times. The CDR3 here is CASSLKDKTEAFF. CDR3 bases: TGTGCCAGCAGCTTGAAGGACAAAACTGAAGCTTTCTTT. J is TRBJ1-1 and V is TRBV11-2, with D perhaps TRBD1 (5 bases). From germline, CDR1 is SGHAT and CDR2 FQNNGV. The V end lost 3 bases, the J end lost 5 bases, and 10 bases lay between the germline ends. The CDR3 has 13 amino acids.

This rearrangement joins TRBV28 to TRBJ1-1, with D unresolved. CDR1 is MDHEN and CDR2 is SYDVKM in the germline V gene. The CDR3 covers 13 residues. Trimming took 3 bases from V and 1 from J, leaving 6 bases between them. The CDR3 bases are TGTGCCAGCAGTTTTAACTGGAACACTGAAGCTTTCTTT. Encoded protein: CASSFNWNTEAFF.

This clonotype was recorded a few times. The V call is TRBV4-1, the J call TRBJ2-1, with D uncertain. CDR3 length: 16 residues. Per germline, CDR1 MGHRA and CDR2 YSYEKL. Trimming cost V 0 bases and J 7 bases, with 16 bases left between them. The CDR3 sequence: CASSQEPSANQNEQFF. The CDR3 bases are TGCGCCAGCAGCCAAGAACCCAGCGCGAACCAAAATGAGCAGTTCTTC.

This clonotype occurred a few times. The J gene is TRBJ2-1, the V gene TRBV30, with D uncertain. The germline V and J ends were trimmed by 0 bases and 6 bases, with 0 bases remaining between them. Germline V CDR1 and CDR2: GTSNPN, SVGIG (reference sequence). This CDR3 region has 10 residues. CDR3 DNA: TGTGCCTGGAGTGTCAATGAGCAGTTCTTC. It encodes CAWSVNEQFF. Combining the CDR3 with reference TRBV30 and TRBJ2-1 gives the whole variable domain SQTIHQWPATLVQPVGSPLSLECTVEGTSNPNLYWYRQAAGRGLQLLFYSVGIGQISSEVPQNLSASRPQDRQFILSSKKLLLSDSGFYLCAWSVNEQFFGPGTRLTVL.

This clonotype was found many times. V is TRBV7-8 and J is TRBJ1-2; maybe TRBD1 (5 bases). Trimming removed 1 base at V and 0 bases at J, with 12 bases between. The CDR3 length is 16 residues. Germline V CDR1 and CDR2: SGHVS, FQNEAQ. CDR3 coding DNA: TGTGCCAGCAGCTTAGGTTGGCGGGGGGCTAACTATGGCTACACCTTC. As protein: CASSLGWRGANYGYTF.

In this sample, this clonotype turned up many times. V gene TRBV20-1 combines with J gene TRBJ2-1, with TRBD2 matching 8 bases. CDR3 size: 15 residues. Germline-derived CDR1 and CDR2 are DFQATT and SNEGSKA (reference sequence). Trimming at V came to 3 bases and at J to 7 bases, leaving 11 bases not matched to a gene. CDR3 amino acids: CSASGQSREVNEQFF. CDR3 DNA sequence: TGCAGTGCTAGCGGTCAGTCGCGGGAGGTGAATGAGCAGTTCTTC.

This clonotype came up many times. The chain links TRBV18 to TRBJ2-3, with D possibly being TRBD2 (6 bases). V dropped 2 bases and J dropped 6 bases, with 9 bases sitting between them. This CDR3 has 13 amino acids. Germline CDR1 is KGHSH and CDR2 is LQKENI. The CDR3 DNA reads TGTGCCAGCTCACCAAAGGGGAGGGATACGCAGTATTTT. The encoded protein is CASSPKGRDTQYF.

In this sample, this clonotype turned up many times. The V and J genes are TRBV3-1 and TRBJ2-3, with 7 nucleotides matching TRBD2. The CDR3 contains 13 residues. Germline V gene sequence: CDR1 LGHDT, CDR2 YNNKEL (reference sequence). J lost 7 bases, V lost 3 bases, and 4 bases had no gene match. This CDR3 reads CASSQLGGNTQYF. In DNA, the CDR3 is TGTGCCAGCAGCCAGTTGGGGGGGAATACGCAGTATTTT.